The entry that follows covers one T cell receptor (beta chain) sequence. Its cognate antigen is unknown. The sample originates from a study of monozygotic twins with inflammatory bowel disease. Study outcomes and limitations: Healthy co-twins showed greater TCRbeta diversity (inverse Simpson) than IBD patients.

CDR3 length equals 12 residues. Looked up from germline, CDR1 is MDHEN and CDR2 is SYDVKM. Total RNA amounting to 3,000 to 3,500 ng went into each TCR library. UMIs containing a 6-nucleotide sample barcode were added via template switching. Each of TCRalpha and TCRbeta cDNA went through two nested PCRs, lasting 16 and 9 cycles. Each CDR3 protein gets one entry in TCRdb, which reprocessed the 5' RACE reads and gives no DNA. This sample's table reports more than 110,000 distinct CDR3 sequences. This receptor was identified in a human donor with ulcerative colitis or Crohn's disease, or a healthy co-twin of an affected twin (not recorded which). The chain links TRBV28 to TRBJ1-2; TCRdb proposes TRBD1, but this gene call is untestable without DNA. Sequencing was performed on blood. The CDR3 protein is CASDDRNYGYTF.